This TCR beta chain was profiled in a study of technical replicates of blood from four donors. Libraries were prepared by immunoSEQ multiplex PCR; TCRdb keeps only in-frame clonotypes and omits some of them. The data hold around 68,000 clones, with less than 98% observed a single time. Between the trimmed V and J ends, which lost 2 bases and 3 bases, there was a span of 19 bases. CDR3 size: 18 residues. In germline, CDR1 is MGHDK, CDR2 SYGVNS. The rearrangement joins TRBV25-1 to TRBJ1-4, with TRBD1 as a possible D gene (5 bases). The TCR sequence derives from a human donor in good health. Material: T cells isolated from PBMCs. CDR3 protein: CASSENGGGPWANEKLFF. CDR3 bases: TGTGCCAGCAGTGAAAACGGGGGGGGACCTTGGGCTAATGAAAAACTGTTTTTT.